This TCR beta chain was observed in a study of blood T cell repertoires in COVID-19. This clone has only a few counts. Produced via immunoSEQ multiplex PCR; TCRdb's table is partial and in-frame only. The top ten clones hold over 7.5% of a sample with roughly 110,000 clones, around 84% of them seen once. This CDR3 comprises 14 residues. With 1 base removed from V and 7 bases from J, the gap between germline ends came to 11 bases. Germline lookup yields CDR1 SGHNT and CDR2 YENEEA. The sample consisted of peripheral blood. The chain has TRBV11-3 and TRBJ2-1; tentatively, D is TRBD1 (5 bases). This sequence was found in a woman in her thirties or forties with acute or convalescent COVID-19. The CDR3 sequence is CASSLVGRVNEQFF. In nucleotides, the CDR3 is TGTGCCAGCAGCTTAGTCGGCAGGGTGAATGAGCAGTTCTTC.